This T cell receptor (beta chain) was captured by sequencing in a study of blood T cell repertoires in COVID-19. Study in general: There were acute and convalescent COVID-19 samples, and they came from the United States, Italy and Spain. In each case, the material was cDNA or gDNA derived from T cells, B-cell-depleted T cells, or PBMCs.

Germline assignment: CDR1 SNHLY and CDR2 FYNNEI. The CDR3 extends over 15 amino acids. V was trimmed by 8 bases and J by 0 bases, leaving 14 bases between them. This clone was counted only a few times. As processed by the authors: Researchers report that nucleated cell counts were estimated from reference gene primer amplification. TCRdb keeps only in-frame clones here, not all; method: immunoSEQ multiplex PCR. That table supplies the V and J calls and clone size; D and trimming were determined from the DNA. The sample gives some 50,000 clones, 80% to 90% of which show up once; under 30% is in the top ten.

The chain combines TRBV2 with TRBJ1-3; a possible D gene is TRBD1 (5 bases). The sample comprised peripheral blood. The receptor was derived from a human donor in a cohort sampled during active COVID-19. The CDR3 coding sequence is TGTGCCAGCGCTGCAGGGATTGTCTCTGGAAACACCATATATTTT. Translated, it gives CASAAGIVSGNTIYF.